One and the same sample provided the 30 T cell receptor beta chains below, sequenced in a study of blood T cell repertoires in COVID-19. The table came from immunoSEQ multiplex PCR; TCRdb's copy has only in-frame clones and leaves some out. This table holds over 25,000 clones, about 84% found once. The specimen was peripheral blood. The origin of the receptors is a woman over 75 with acute or convalescent COVID-19.

The rearrangement uses TRBV10-2 and TRBJ2-5; 15 bases map to TRBD2. The V segment lost 6 bases and the J segment 5 bases; nucleotides outside the gene matches: 7. There are 16 residues in the CDR3. Per the germline V gene, CDR1 is WSHSY and CDR2 is SAAADI. CDR3 amino acids: CASSLGLAGGGETQYF. The CDR3 DNA sequence: TGCGCCAGCAGCCTCGGACTAGCGGGAGGGGGGGAGACCCAGTACTTC.

The chain links TRBV6-2 or TRBV6-3 to TRBJ2-7; 9 nucleotides align to TRBD1. Germline CDR1 and CDR2: MNHEY and SVGEGT. J was trimmed by 0 bases and V by 5 bases; bases with no gene match: 5. The CDR3 runs 15 residues. The CDR3, as DNA: TGTGCCAGCAGTCTATTGACAGGGGGCTCCTACGAGCAGTACTTC. Protein sequence: CASSLLTGGSYEQYF.

This rearrangement joins TRBV27 to TRBJ2-1, with D perhaps TRBD2 (6 bases). This CDR3 has 14 residues. Deletions cut 8 bases from V and 6 bases from J, with 17 bases between. Per germline, CDR1 MNHEY and CDR2 SMNVEV (reference sequence). CDR3 nucleotide sequence: TGTGCCAGCTGTCGCGGGGTTCCTTCCAATGAGCAGTTCTTC. Protein: CASCRGVPSNEQFF.

This chain links TRBV18 with TRBJ2-7, with 7 nucleotides matching TRBD1. V trimming: 5 bases; J trimming: 3 bases; junction bases outside the gene matches: 10. Germline V lookup: CDR1 KGHSH, CDR2 LQKENI. The CDR3 length is 15 residues. CDR3 region: CASSSGTDRYYEQYF. For the CDR3, the DNA is TGTGCCAGCTCATCCGGGACAGATAGGTACTACGAGCAGTACTTC.

The chain has TRBV6-1 and TRBJ1-2; D may be TRBD1 (5 bases). Between the trimmed V and J ends, which lost 3 bases and 1 base, there was a span of 15 bases. Germline assignment: CDR1 MNHNS and CDR2 SASEGT. The CDR3 runs 16 residues. Written as DNA, the CDR3 is TGTGCCAGCAGTGATAAGGCAGGGCGAGGTAACTATGGCTACACCTTC. Translated: CASSDKAGRGNYGYTF.

DNA for the CDR3: TGTGCCAGCAGTTTCGAGCAGGTGGTCAATGAGCAGTTCTTC. Amino acids: CASSFEQVVNEQFF. The chain recombines TRBV28 with TRBJ2-1; D gene unclear. Trimming removed 3 bases from V and 6 bases from J, with 12 bases in between. CDR3 length: 14 amino acids. Germline CDR1 is MDHEN and CDR2 is SYDVKM. Full variable domain (outside the CDR3, taken from reference TRBV28 and TRBJ2-1): DVKVTQSSRYLVKRTGEKVFLECVQDMDHENMFWYRQDPGLGLRLIYFSYDVKMKEKGDIPEGYSVSREKKERFSLILESASTNQTSMYLCASSFEQVVNEQFFGPGTRLTVL.

The V call is TRBV5-8, the J call TRBJ2-1, with 11 bases that match TRBD2. Unmatched junction bases numbered 18, after V lost 4 bases and J lost 9 bases. The CDR3 has 18 residues. Germline loops: CDR1 SGHTS, CDR2 YDEGEE. The CDR3 bases are TGTGCCAGCAGCGTCGTGCCCTCGATAGCGGGAGGGCCCGGTGAGCAGTTCTTC. The encoded protein is CASSVVPSIAGGPGEQFF.

The V gene is TRBV9, the J gene TRBJ2-3, with 9 bases fitting TRBD1. The CDR3 is 14 residues long. The germline V gene has CDR1 SGDLS and CDR2 YYNGEE. The ends lost 3 bases at V and 6 bases at J; junction bases unmatched: 5. CDR3 sequence: CASSATGGADTQYF. CDR3 sequence (DNA): TGTGCCAGCAGCGCCACAGGGGGCGCGGATACGCAGTATTTT.

CDR3 DNA: TGTGCCAGCAGCCTTAGGACAGGGGCGAACACTGAAGCTTTCTTT. Protein product: CASSLRTGANTEAFF. The rearrangement joins TRBV3-1 (or the pseudogene TRBV3-2) to TRBJ1-1; 9 positions agree with TRBD1. Germline V gene lookup returns CDR1 LGHDT and CDR2 YNNKEL (reference sequence). Losses at the gene ends were 4 bases for V and 1 base for J; bases not matched to a gene: 4. The CDR3 runs to 15 residues.

This clone showed up just a few times. The chain carries TRBV12-3 or TRBV12-4 and TRBJ1-1; D is uncertain. The CDR3 length is 13 residues. V was trimmed by 6 bases and J by 1 base, leaving 9 bases between them. The DNA of the CDR3 is TGTGCCAGCAGCATTTTGAGGAACACTGAAGCTTTCTTT. Its protein is CASSILRNTEAFF.

The chain combines TRBV18 with TRBJ2-6, with unresolved D. The CDR3 spans 14 residues. Trimming stripped 3 bases from V and 3 bases from J, with 6 bases between. Per the germline V gene, CDR1 is KGHSH and CDR2 is LQKENI. CDR3 loop: CASSPSSGANVLTF. In DNA form, the CDR3 reads TGTGCCAGCTCACCTTCCAGTGGGGCCAACGTCCTGACTTTC. The full variable domain, rest sourced from reference TRBV18 and TRBJ2-6, is NAGVMQNPRHLVRRRGQEARLRCSPMKGHSHVYWYRQLPEEGLKFMVYLQKENIIDESGMPKERFSAEFPKEGPSILRIQQVVRGDSAAYFCASSPSSGANVLTFGAGSRLTVL.

The V gene is TRBV15, the J gene TRBJ2-1; no definite D call. V lost 0 bases, J lost 6 bases, and 9 bases lay in between. The germline V gene encodes CDR1 LNHNV and CDR2 YYDKDF (reference sequence). The CDR3 is 14 residues long. As DNA, the CDR3 is TGTGCCACCAGCAGAGATGGGCTGGTCAATGAGCAGTTCTTC. Amino acids: CATSRDGLVNEQFF. Complete variable domain (other parts from reference TRBV15 and TRBJ2-1): DAMVIQNPRYQVTQFGKPVTLSCSQTLNHNVMYWYQQKSSQAPKLLFHYYDKDFNNEADTPDNFQSRRPNTSFCFLDIRSPGLGDTAMYLCATSRDGLVNEQFFGPGTRLTVL.

The chain employs TRBV5-6 and TRBJ1-2, with 11 bases matching TRBD1. V shed 2 bases, J shed 4 bases, and the junction held 7 bases outside the gene matches. The CDR3 totals 16 residues. Germline CDR1 SGHDT, CDR2 YYEEEE. CDR3 DNA: TGTGCCAGCAGCTTTAGGACAGGGGGCGCGGGCTATGGCTACACCTTC. It yields the protein CASSFRTGGAGYGYTF.

The V gene is TRBV30, the J gene TRBJ2-5, with D hard to call. V shed 4 bases and J shed 5 bases, with 8 bases lying between them. This CDR3 comprises 11 residues. The germline V gene encodes CDR1 GTSNPN and CDR2 SVGIG (reference sequence). CDR3 coding DNA: TGTGCCTGGACTAGTCTCGAGACCCAGTACTTC. It is translated as CAWTSLETQYF.

This chain connects TRBV2 to TRBJ2-5; tentative D call: TRBD1 (6 bases). CDR1 is SNHLY and CDR2 is FYNNEI in the germline V gene. CDR3 size: 13 residues. V gave up 8 bases and J gave up 1 base, with 11 bases separating them. CDR3 coding DNA: TGTGCCAGCTCGGGACACCCCCAAGAGACCCAGTACTTC. Translation: CASSGHPQETQYF.

The chain employs TRBV28 and TRBJ1-1; D possibly corresponds to TRBD1 (5 bases). Trimming removed 3 bases at V and 1 base at J, with 6 bases between. The CDR3 length is 13 residues. Germline-derived CDR1 and CDR2 are MDHEN and SYDVKM. The CDR3 DNA reads as TGTGCCAGCAGTTTTACAGGGAACACTGAAGCTTTCTTT. Translating it yields CASSFTGNTEAFF.

The rearrangement joins TRBV25-1 to TRBJ2-5; 8 nucleotides line up with TRBD1. The germline V gene has CDR1 MGHDK and CDR2 SYGVNS. The CDR3 has 16 residues. Germline trimming cut 6 bases from V and 3 bases from J; bases unmatched to any gene: 12. The CDR3 reads CASRSGRGLREETQYF. The DNA for the CDR3 is TGTGCCAGCAGGTCGGGCAGGGGGCTTAGGGAAGAGACCCAGTACTTC.

The genes are TRBV4-1 and TRBJ2-7; TRBD2 aligns across 10 bases. This CDR3 is built from 16 residues. The V and J ends lost 2 bases and 3 bases, in that order; junction bases with no gene match: 7. CDR1 MGHRA and CDR2 YSYEKL come from the germline V gene. The CDR3 region is CASSQQLAGALYEQYF. The CDR3 nucleotides are TGCGCCAGCAGCCAACAGCTAGCGGGGGCCCTCTACGAGCAGTACTTC.

The rearrangement uses TRBV28 and TRBJ1-3; D is unclear. V shed 5 bases and J shed 8 bases, with 16 bases lying between them. The germline CDR1 and CDR2 sequences are MDHEN and SYDVKM. The CDR3 loop spans 14 amino acids. Here the CDR3 DNA reads TGTGCCAGCAGTCCGTCGTTTAGGGAGCACACCATATATTTT. Protein sequence: CASSPSFREHTIYF.

The chain carries TRBV11-2 and TRBJ2-5; 14 bases map to TRBD2. This CDR3 has 16 amino acids. V lost 5 bases and J lost 6; bases outside the gene matches: 8. From germline, CDR1 is SGHAT and CDR2 FQNNGV. CDR3: CASSRTGTSGSQTQYF. The CDR3, as DNA: TGTGCCAGCAGCAGGACCGGGACTAGCGGGAGCCAGACCCAGTACTTC.

CDR3 sequence: CASSPNPGSSEKLFF. CDR3 nucleotides: TGCGCCAGCAGCCCGAACCCCGGGTCAAGCGAAAAACTGTTTTTT. This sequence joins TRBV5-1 and TRBJ1-4; D is uncertain. Trimming took 4 bases from V and 8 from J, leaving 18 bases between them. Germline V lookup: CDR1 SGHRS, CDR2 YFSETQ. This CDR3 contains 15 residues. Using reference TRBV5-1 and TRBJ1-4 for the parts outside the CDR3, the full variable domain is KAGVTQTPRYLIKTRGQQVTLSCSPISGHRSVSWYQQTPGQGLQFLFEYFSETQRNKGNFPGRFSGRQFSNSRSEMNVSTLELGDSALYLCASSPNPGSSEKLFFGSGTQLSVL.

This clone was seen once. This sequence joins TRBV7-6 and TRBJ1-4; the D gene is possibly TRBD1 (6 bases). Trimming took off 1 base at V and 10 bases at J, with 16 bases between the two ends. CDR1 SGHVS and CDR2 FNYEAQ come from the germline V gene. The CDR3 totals 15 residues. CDR3 DNA sequence: TGTGCCAGCAGCTTAGGAGCGGCAGGGGTTGGAAAACTGTTTTTT. It encodes CASSLGAAGVGKLFF.

The V and J genes are TRBV19 and TRBJ2-7; the match to TRBD1 covers 10 bases. The germline V gene encodes CDR1 LNHDA and CDR2 SQIVND (reference sequence). The junction had 15 bases not matched to a gene; V was cut back by 4 bases and J by 12 bases. This CDR3 has 15 residues. CDR3 protein: CASSTFGTGVFPMYF. CDR3 coding DNA: TGTGCCAGTAGTACCTTCGGGACAGGGGTATTCCCGATGTACTTC.

The CDR3 spells CASSTIGTDTQYF. CDR3 in DNA: TGTGCCAGCAGCACCATAGGCACAGATACGCAGTATTTT. This chain connects TRBV9 to TRBJ2-3; unclear D gene. Per the germline V gene, CDR1 is SGDLS and CDR2 is YYNGEE. Trimming removed 4 bases at V and 1 base at J, with 7 bases between. The CDR3 spans 13 residues.

CDR3 sequence: CASTPGNANTGELFF. In DNA form, the CDR3 reads TGTGCCAGTACCCCAGGAAATGCGAACACCGGGGAGCTGTTTTTT. The chain employs TRBV19 and TRBJ2-2, with D unclear. Per the germline V gene, CDR1 is LNHDA and CDR2 is SQIVND (reference sequence). The V and J ends lost 7 bases and 0 bases respectively, with 12 bases between them. The CDR3 sequence is 15 residues long. Variable domain in full (rest from reference TRBV19 and TRBJ2-2): DGGITQSPKYLFRKEGQNVTLSCEQNLNHDAMYWYRQDPGQGLRLIYYSQIVNDFQKGDIAEGYSVSREKKESFPLTVTSAQKNPTAFYLCASTPGNANTGELFFGEGSRLTVL.

The V gene is TRBV7-3, the J gene TRBJ2-1; 10 bases are shared with TRBD1. This CDR3 has 14 residues. Trimming cost V 4 bases and J 10 bases; bases outside gene matches: 7. Looked up from germline, CDR1 is SGHTA and CDR2 is FQGTGA. In DNA, the CDR3 is TGTGCCAGCAGCTCCCGACAGGGGGCAAGGGAGCAGTTCTTC. This encodes CASSSRQGAREQFF.

There are a few counts of this clone. This chain joins TRBV5-1 and TRBJ2-3; D might be TRBD1 (7 bases). Trimming took off 4 bases at V and 3 bases at J, with 15 bases between the two ends. Per germline, CDR1 SGHRS and CDR2 YFSETQ. The CDR3 has 15 residues. CDR3 amino acids: CASSPGQEGTDTQYF. CDR3 coding DNA: TGCGCCAGCAGCCCCGGACAGGAGGGGACAGATACGCAGTATTTT.

This clone appeared a few times. The chain joins TRBV7-8 to TRBJ1-1; maybe TRBD1 (5 bases). This CDR3 comprises 18 residues. Germline V gene data show CDR1 as SGHVS and CDR2 as FQNEAQ. V lost 7 bases, J lost 2 bases, and 26 bases lay in between. Here the CDR3 DNA reads TGTGCCAGCACCCCATCCCGGCCAGGGCTAAATTACAACACTGAAGCTTTCTTT. This translates into CASTPSRPGLNYNTEAFF.

The chain recombines TRBV30 with TRBJ1-6, with 10 bases lining up with TRBD1. The CDR3 is made up of 16 amino acids. CDR1 is GTSNPN, CDR2 SVGIG, per germline (reference sequence). Trimming at V came to 2 bases and at J to 8 bases, leaving 9 bases not matched to a gene. DNA of the CDR3: TGTGCCTGGAGTCCTCCTCGACAGGGGGCTGATTCACCCCTCCACTTT. Translation gives CAWSPPRQGADSPLHF. Drawing the rest from reference TRBV30 and TRBJ1-6, the complete variable domain is SQTIHQWPATLVQPVGSPLSLECTVEGTSNPNLYWYRQAAGRGLQLLFYSVGIGQISSEVPQNLSASRPQDRQFILSSKKLLLSDSGFYLCAWSPPRQGADSPLHFGNGTRLTVT.

The J gene is TRBJ2-7, the V gene TRBV5-1, with D perhaps matching TRBD1 (6 bases). The V and J ends lost 7 bases and 6 bases respectively, with 17 bases between them. Germline values: CDR1 SGHRS, CDR2 YFSETQ. CDR3 length: 13 amino acids. CDR3 DNA: TGCGCCAGCTCCTCGAGACAGGAGCCCGAGCAGTACTTC. Its protein is CASSSRQEPEQYF.